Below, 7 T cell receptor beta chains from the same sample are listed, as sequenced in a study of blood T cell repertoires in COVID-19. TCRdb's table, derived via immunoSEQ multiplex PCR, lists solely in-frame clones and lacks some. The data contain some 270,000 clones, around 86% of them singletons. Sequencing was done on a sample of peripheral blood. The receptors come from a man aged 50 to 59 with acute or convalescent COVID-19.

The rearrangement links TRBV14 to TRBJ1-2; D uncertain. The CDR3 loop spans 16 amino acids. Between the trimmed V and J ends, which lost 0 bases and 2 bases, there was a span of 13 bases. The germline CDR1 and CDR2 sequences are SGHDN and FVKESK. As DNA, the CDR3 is TGTGCCAGCAGCCAAGAAAAACGCGCCGGGAACTATGGCTACACCTTC. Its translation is CASSQEKRAGNYGYTF.

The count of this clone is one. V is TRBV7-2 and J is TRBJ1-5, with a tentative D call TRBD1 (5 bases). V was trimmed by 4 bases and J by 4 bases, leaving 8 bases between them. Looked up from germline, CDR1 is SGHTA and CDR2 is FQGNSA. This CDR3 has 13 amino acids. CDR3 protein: CASSSQGNQPQHF. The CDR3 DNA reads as TGTGCCAGCAGCTCGCAGGGTAATCAGCCCCAGCATTTT.

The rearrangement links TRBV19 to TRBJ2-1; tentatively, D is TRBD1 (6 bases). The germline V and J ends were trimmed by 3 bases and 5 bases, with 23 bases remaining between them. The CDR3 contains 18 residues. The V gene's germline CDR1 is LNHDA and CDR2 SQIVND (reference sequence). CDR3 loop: CASSMGYWGRMLNNEQFF. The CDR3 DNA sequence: TGTGCCAGTAGTATGGGTTATTGGGGGCGGATGCTAAACAATGAGCAGTTCTTC.

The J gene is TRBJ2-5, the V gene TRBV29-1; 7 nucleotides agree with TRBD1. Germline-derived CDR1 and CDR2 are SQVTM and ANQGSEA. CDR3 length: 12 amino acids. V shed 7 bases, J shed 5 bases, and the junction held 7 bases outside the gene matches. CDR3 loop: CSAETGMETQYF. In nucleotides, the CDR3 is TGCAGCGCTGAGACAGGGATGGAGACCCAGTACTTC.

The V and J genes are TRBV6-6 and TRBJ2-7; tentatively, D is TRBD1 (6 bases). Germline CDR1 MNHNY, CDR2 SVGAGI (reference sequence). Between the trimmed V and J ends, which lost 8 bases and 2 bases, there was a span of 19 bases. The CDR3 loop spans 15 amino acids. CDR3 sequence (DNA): TGTGCCAGCCGACAGGAGCTCAAGATAACCTACGAGCAGTACTTC. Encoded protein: CASRQELKITYEQYF.

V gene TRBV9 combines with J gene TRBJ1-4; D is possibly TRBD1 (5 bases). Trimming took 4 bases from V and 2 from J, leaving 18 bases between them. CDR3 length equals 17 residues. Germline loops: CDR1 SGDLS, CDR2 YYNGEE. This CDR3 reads CASSPPAGDSTNEKLFF. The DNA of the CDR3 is TGTGCCAGCAGCCCCCCAGCGGGGGATTCGACTAATGAAAAACTGTTTTTT. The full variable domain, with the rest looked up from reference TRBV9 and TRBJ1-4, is DSGVTQTPKHLITATGQRVTLRCSPRSGDLSVYWYQQSLDQGLQFLIQYYNGEERAKGNILERFSAQQFPDLHSELNLSSLELGDSALYFCASSPPAGDSTNEKLFFGSGTQLSVL.

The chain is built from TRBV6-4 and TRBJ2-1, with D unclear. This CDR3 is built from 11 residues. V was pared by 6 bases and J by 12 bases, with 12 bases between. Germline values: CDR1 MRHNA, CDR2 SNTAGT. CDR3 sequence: CASSEGGLQFF. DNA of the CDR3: TGTGCCAGCAGCGAAGGTGGGCTGCAGTTCTTC.